This is a list of T cell receptor beta chains from one sample in a study of T cell repertoires in cytomegalovirus infection. TCRdb passed the reads through MiXCR, listing each CDR3 protein once. Among about 740,000 distinct CDR3 sequences, less than 40% were seen once, and the ten largest hold under 3%. The sample was PBMCs. These receptors came from a human donor in good health (CMV status not recorded). Some clones in this sample may be carry-over from other donors' samples. Both conserved end residues are part of each CDR3. The D gene is left open where the match is weak. Size is stated for part of the rows, as once, few or many counts, or as a class when the clone is expanded.

size: NA
J: TRBJ2-1
V: TRBV24-1
D: NA
CDR3: CATSDSADRDTSYNEQFF
DNA: TGTGCCACCAGTGATTCGGCCGACCGGGACACCTCCTACAATGAGCAGTTCTTC

size: NA
J: TRBJ2-7
V: TRBV28
D: TRBD2
CDR3: CASSPGLAGAEQYF
DNA: TGTGCCAGCAGCCCCGGACTAGCGGGAGCGGAACAGTACTTC

size: few
J: TRBJ1-1
V: TRBV24-1
D: NA
CDR3: CATSAPRGAEAFF
DNA: TGTGCCACCAGTGCCCCACGAGGGGCTGAAGCTTTCTTT

size: many
J: TRBJ2-3
V: TRBV12-3/TRBV12-4
D: NA
CDR3: CASSFSEGRADTQYF
DNA: TGTGCCAGCAGTTTCTCCGAGGGCAGGGCAGATACGCAGTATTTT

size: NA
J: TRBJ2-3
V: TRBV28
D: TRBD1
CDR3: CASSLSDRATDTQYF
DNA: TGTGCCAGCAGTTTGTCCGACAGGGCCACAGATACGCAGTATTTT

size: many
J: TRBJ1-1
V: TRBV7-2
D: NA
CDR3: CASSLVWQGEAFF
DNA: TGTGCCAGCAGCTTAGTCTGGCAGGGGGAAGCTTTCTTT

size: few
J: TRBJ1-2
V: TRBV29-1
D: TRBD1
CDR3: CSAQTRQGPTTYGYTF
DNA: TGCAGCGCCCAAACCAGACAGGGCCCCACTACTTATGGCTACACCTTC

size: few
J: TRBJ1-5
V: TRBV4-1
D: NA
CDR3: CASSLRQVEGRSNQPQHF
DNA: TGCGCCAGCAGCTTGCGACAGGTTGAAGGGCGTAGCAATCAGCCCCAGCATTTT

size: NA
J: TRBJ1-1
V: TRBV7-9
D: NA
CDR3: CASSPSGAANTEAFF
DNA: TGTGCCAGCAGCCCGTCGGGGGCGGCGAACACTGAAGCTTTCTTT

size: NA
J: TRBJ1-2
V: TRBV15
D: NA
CDR3: CATSSRPLHYGYTF
DNA: TGTGCCACCTCGTCTCGGCCTCTTCACTATGGCTACACCTTC

size: NA
J: TRBJ2-6
V: TRBV7-3
D: NA
CDR3: CASSSRTSSGANVLTF
DNA: TGTGCCAGCAGCTCTCGGACCAGCTCTGGGGCCAACGTCCTGACTTTC

size: few
J: TRBJ2-7
V: TRBV7-8
D: TRBD1
CDR3: CASSLVGTGSLYEQYF
DNA: TGTGCCAGCAGCTTAGTCGGGACAGGTAGTCTCTACGAGCAGTACTTC

size: few
J: TRBJ2-1
V: TRBV11-2
D: NA
CDR3: CASSKTPRGPHEQFF
DNA: TGTGCCAGCAGCAAGACCCCCAGAGGGCCCCATGAGCAGTTCTTC

size: NA
J: TRBJ1-2
V: TRBV6-6
D: TRBD1
CDR3: CASSTQGRISYGYTF
DNA: TGTGCCAGCAGTACACAGGGGCGAATTAGCTATGGCTACACCTTC

size: NA
J: TRBJ1-5
V: TRBV19
D: NA
CDR3: CASRDPGGNQPQHF
DNA: TGTGCCAGTAGGGATCCCGGTGGCAATCAGCCCCAGCATTTT

size: many
J: TRBJ2-1
V: TRBV7-6
D: TRBD2
CDR3: CASSFSGNEQFF
DNA: TGTGCCAGCAGCTTTAGCGGGAATGAGCAGTTCTTC

size: many
J: TRBJ2-7
V: TRBV7-9
D: NA
CDR3: CASSSPSGSSYEQYF
DNA: TGTGCCAGCAGCTCCCCCAGCGGTTCTTCCTACGAGCAGTACTTC

size: NA
J: TRBJ1-1
V: TRBV5-1
D: NA
CDR3: CASSFTGYGSDAFF
DNA: TGCGCCAGCAGCTTTACAGGGTATGGGAGTGACGCTTTCTTT

size: many
J: TRBJ2-3
V: TRBV28
D: TRBD1
CDR3: CASSPRQGGTDTQYF
DNA: TGTGCCAGCAGTCCCCGACAGGGAGGCACAGATACGCAGTATTTT

size: NA
J: TRBJ1-3
V: TRBV5-1
D: NA
CDR3: CASSPGGGMLSGNTIYF
DNA: TGCGCCAGCAGCCCCGGCGGGGGGATGCTCTCTGGAAACACCATATATTTT

size: few
J: TRBJ1-5
V: TRBV6-5
D: NA
CDR3: CASSYALNQPQHF
DNA: TGTGCCAGCAGTTATGCGCTTAACCAGCCCCAGCATTTT

size: NA
J: TRBJ2-4
V: TRBV28
D: NA
CDR3: CASSPPQTGGNIQYF
DNA: TGTGCCAGCAGTCCGCCTCAGACAGGCGGGAACATTCAGTACTTC